These T cell receptor beta chains were read from a single sample in a study of CD8 T cells in ankylosing spondylitis. Each CDR3 protein gets one entry after TCRdb re-called the 5' RACE reads with MiXCR. The sample records about 140,000 distinct CDR3 sequences, 7% to 9% being singletons. Sequenced sample: synovial fluid, either unsorted or a sorted T cell fraction (not recorded which). The receptors originated from a male donor with ankylosing spondylitis. CDR3s include the opening cysteine and the closing phenylalanine or tryptophan. Each record gives: D gene, V gene, J gene, clone size, CDR3 DNA, CDR3 protein. D genes are given only for firm matches. For some rows the clone size is stated as once, few or many, or as a class when expanded; others skip it.

d_gene: TRBD2
v_gene: TRBV28
j_gene: TRBJ2-1
abundance: many
CDR3nt: TGTGCCAGCAGTTTAGGGGTACTAGCGGGGGCCCTTTTTAACGACAATGAGCAGTTCTTC
CDR3aa: CASSLGVLAGALFNDNEQFF

d_gene: TRBD2
v_gene: TRBV19
j_gene: TRBJ2-1
abundance: -
CDR3nt: TGTGCCAGTAGTATAGTAGGGGCGGGAGGACGCAATGAGCAGTTCTTC
CDR3aa: CASSIVGAGGRNEQFF

d_gene: -
v_gene: TRBV9
j_gene: TRBJ2-1
abundance: many
CDR3nt: TGTGCCAGCAGCGTGAACCCTCAGTACAATGAGCAGTTCTTC
CDR3aa: CASSVNPQYNEQFF

d_gene: -
v_gene: TRBV29-1
j_gene: TRBJ2-5
abundance: many
CDR3nt: TGCAGCGTTGAAGGGAGGGAGCAAGAGACCCAGTACTTC
CDR3aa: CSVEGREQETQYF

d_gene: -
v_gene: TRBV5-4
j_gene: TRBJ2-2
abundance: few
CDR3nt: TGTGCCAGCAGCTTCCTGGCCCAGAACACCGGGGAGCTGTTTTTT
CDR3aa: CASSFLAQNTGELFF

d_gene: -
v_gene: TRBV29-1
j_gene: TRBJ2-5
abundance: many
CDR3nt: TGCAGCGTTGGTAAGGGTAGAGGGATCCAAGAGACCCAGTACTTC
CDR3aa: CSVGKGRGIQETQYF

d_gene: TRBD1
v_gene: TRBV7-2
j_gene: TRBJ1-1
abundance: -
CDR3nt: TGTGCCAGCAGCTCGACAGGGGGTAGAACTGAAGCTTTCTTT
CDR3aa: CASSSTGGRTEAFF

d_gene: TRBD2
v_gene: TRBV9
j_gene: TRBJ2-7
abundance: many
CDR3nt: TGTGCCAGCAGCACCGGGACTAGCGCCTACGAGCAGTACTTC
CDR3aa: CASSTGTSAYEQYF

d_gene: -
v_gene: TRBV7-2
j_gene: TRBJ1-1
abundance: many
CDR3nt: TGTGCCAGCAGCTTACGGGCAGAAAGTGCTGAAGCTTTCTTT
CDR3aa: CASSLRAESAEAFF

d_gene: TRBD2
v_gene: TRBV3-1
j_gene: TRBJ2-3
abundance: many
CDR3nt: TGTGCCAGCAGCCAAGATTTCCCGGGAGGGAGAGATACGCAGTATTTT
CDR3aa: CASSQDFPGGRDTQYF

d_gene: -
v_gene: TRBV28
j_gene: TRBJ1-2
abundance: -
CDR3nt: TGTGCCAGCACCGAGGGGTATGGCTACACCTTC
CDR3aa: CASTEGYGYTF

d_gene: TRBD2
v_gene: TRBV5-1
j_gene: TRBJ2-1
abundance: many
CDR3nt: TGCGCCAGCAGGGACGGACTAGGGGAGGAGCAGTTCTTC
CDR3aa: CASRDGLGEEQFF

d_gene: -
v_gene: TRBV5-1
j_gene: TRBJ1-1
abundance: many
CDR3nt: TGCGCCAGCAGCTCCTCTCTCATGAACACTGAAGCTTTCTTT
CDR3aa: CASSSSLMNTEAFF

d_gene: TRBD1
v_gene: TRBV20-1
j_gene: TRBJ1-1
abundance: many
CDR3nt: TGCAGTGCTAGTCCCGGGAGGGGGCACACTGAAGCTTTCTTT
CDR3aa: CSASPGRGHTEAFF

d_gene: TRBD2
v_gene: TRBV5-6
j_gene: TRBJ2-5
abundance: few
CDR3nt: TGTGCCAGCAGCTTGAGGCTAGCGGGGACGGAGACCCAGTACTTC
CDR3aa: CASSLRLAGTETQYF

d_gene: -
v_gene: TRBV20-1
j_gene: TRBJ2-3
abundance: -
CDR3nt: TGCAGTGCCGGGCGGGACTTGGGTTCCCCCGGCACAGATACGCAGTATTTT
CDR3aa: CSAGRDLGSPGTDTQYF

d_gene: TRBD2
v_gene: TRBV13
j_gene: TRBJ2-3
abundance: many
CDR3nt: TGTGCCAGCAGCCCCAACAGACTAGCGGAGGAAGGCACAGATACGCAGTATTTT
CDR3aa: CASSPNRLAEEGTDTQYF

d_gene: TRBD1
v_gene: TRBV10-3
j_gene: TRBJ2-2
abundance: many
CDR3nt: TGTGCCATCAATACAGGGGGCGCGAACACCGGGGAGCTGTTTTTT
CDR3aa: CAINTGGANTGELFF

d_gene: TRBD1
v_gene: TRBV5-1
j_gene: TRBJ2-5
abundance: few
CDR3nt: TGCGCCAGCAACCCCGACAGGGGAAGAGGCAAGACCCAGTACTTC
CDR3aa: CASNPDRGRGKTQYF

d_gene: -
v_gene: TRBV12-3/TRBV12-4
j_gene: TRBJ2-7
abundance: many
CDR3nt: TGTGCCAGCAGTCTGTTTGCGGATTCCTACGAGCAGTACTTC
CDR3aa: CASSLFADSYEQYF

d_gene: TRBD1
v_gene: TRBV6-5
j_gene: TRBJ2-7
abundance: -
CDR3nt: TGTGCCAGCAGTTACCGGACAGGGCCAGCGGGCGAGCAGTACTTC
CDR3aa: CASSYRTGPAGEQYF

d_gene: TRBD1
v_gene: TRBV4-3
j_gene: TRBJ2-2
abundance: few
CDR3nt: TGCGCCAGCAGCCAGCTTCCGGGACAGGGGCATCCCGGGGAGCTGTTTTTT
CDR3aa: CASSQLPGQGHPGELFF

d_gene: -
v_gene: TRBV20-1
j_gene: TRBJ2-7
abundance: many
CDR3nt: TGCAGTGCTAGCCGGGACTCGTGGGAGCAGTACTTC
CDR3aa: CSASRDSWEQYF

d_gene: -
v_gene: TRBV20-1
j_gene: TRBJ2-2
abundance: few
CDR3nt: TGCAGTGCTAGGGCCGGGGTGAACACCGGGGAGCTGTTTTTT
CDR3aa: CSARAGVNTGELFF

d_gene: -
v_gene: TRBV10-3
j_gene: TRBJ1-2
abundance: many
CDR3nt: TGTGCCATCCAAACAGGGAACTATGGCTACACCTTC
CDR3aa: CAIQTGNYGYTF

d_gene: -
v_gene: TRBV10-3
j_gene: TRBJ1-1
abundance: -
CDR3nt: TGTGCCATCAGTGAGTCGAGCCAGTCAACTTTCTTT
CDR3aa: CAISESSQSTFF

d_gene: -
v_gene: TRBV12-3/TRBV12-4
j_gene: TRBJ1-1
abundance: many
CDR3nt: TGTGCCAGCAGTCCGTGGGACCGAACTGAAGCTTTCTTT
CDR3aa: CASSPWDRTEAFF

d_gene: -
v_gene: TRBV20-1
j_gene: TRBJ2-7
abundance: many
CDR3nt: TGCAGTGCTAGGAGGGACGCTTCCTACGAGCAGTACTTC
CDR3aa: CSARRDASYEQYF

d_gene: -
v_gene: TRBV7-6
j_gene: TRBJ2-7
abundance: few
CDR3nt: TGTGCCAGCAGCTTAGAGGGCGGGGTGGCCTACGAGCAGTACTTC
CDR3aa: CASSLEGGVAYEQYF